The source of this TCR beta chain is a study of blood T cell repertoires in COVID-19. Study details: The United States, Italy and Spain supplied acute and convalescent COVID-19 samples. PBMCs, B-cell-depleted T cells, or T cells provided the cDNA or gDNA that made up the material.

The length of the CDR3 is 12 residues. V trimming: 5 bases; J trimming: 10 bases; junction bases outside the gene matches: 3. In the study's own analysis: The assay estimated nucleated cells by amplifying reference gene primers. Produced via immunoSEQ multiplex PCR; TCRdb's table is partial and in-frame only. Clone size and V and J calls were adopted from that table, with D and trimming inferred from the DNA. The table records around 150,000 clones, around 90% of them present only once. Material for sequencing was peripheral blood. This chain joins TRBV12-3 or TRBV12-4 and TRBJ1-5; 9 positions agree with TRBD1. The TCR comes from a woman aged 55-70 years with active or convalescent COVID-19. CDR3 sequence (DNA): TGTGCCAGCAGTGCGGGACAGGGACCCCAGCATTTT. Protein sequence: CASSAGQGPQHF.